This T cell receptor (beta chain) comes out of a study of blood T cell repertoires in COVID-19. Across the study: Italy, Spain and the United States were the sources of the convalescent and acute COVID-19 samples. The cDNA or gDNA used as material had been derived from T cells, B-cell-depleted T cells, or PBMCs.

In the original analysis: Reference gene primer amplification yielded estimated nucleated cell counts. TCRdb's table, derived via immunoSEQ multiplex PCR, lists solely in-frame clones and lacks some. V and J calls and clone size come straight from that table; D and trimming were deduced from the DNA. This sample yields a few hundred thousand clones, of which 75% to 85% are seen a single time; around 7.8% belongs to the top ten. Trimming shortened V by 3 bases and J by 6 bases, and 11 bases separated the two germline ends. The CDR3 extends over 13 amino acids. Germline-derived CDR1 and CDR2 are SEHNR and FQNEAQ (reference sequence).

J is TRBJ1-2 and V is TRBV7-9, with D uncertain. The sequence came from a human donor in a cohort sampled during active COVID-19. Sequencing input: peripheral blood. The CDR3 bases are TGTGCCAGCAGCTTCGGTGTTCGAAATGGCTACACCTTC. This sequence encodes CASSFGVRNGYTF.